These T cell receptor beta chains were read from a single sample in a study of T cell responses to AZD1222 COVID-19 vaccine. Assay: immunoSEQ multiplex PCR; the TCRdb copy retains only in-frame clones and omits some. This sample has fewer than 150,000 clones; around 85% occur once, and the top ten carry around 6.2%. The source material was peripheral blood, sampled on day 0 of AZD1222 vaccination. The receptors derive from an adult in good health. Both conserved end residues are part of each CDR3. D genes are given only for firm matches. Clone size is given for some rows only: seen once, a few or many times, or a class if the clone is expanded.

clone size	D gene	V gene	J gene	CDR3 protein	CDR3 DNA
.	.	TRBV6-6	TRBJ2-1	CASSLKSLGGATLRSEQFF	TGTGCCAGCAGTCTAAAGAGTCTGGGGGGCGCGACCCTTAGGAGTGAGCAGTTCTTC
.	.	TRBV5-1	TRBJ2-7	CASSLEAAYEQYF	TGCGCCAGCAGCTTGGAGGCAGCCTACGAGCAGTACTTC
.	.	TRBV5-5	TRBJ1-1	CASSYGAGLGNTEAFF	TGTGCCAGCAGCTACGGAGCAGGGTTGGGGAACACTGAAGCTTTCTTT
.	.	TRBV5-5	TRBJ1-1	CASSLMSELMNTEAFF	TGTGCCAGCAGCTTGATGTCAGAGCTCATGAACACTGAAGCTTTCTTT
.	.	TRBV6-5	TRBJ2-7	CASSYSPRTEQYF	TGTGCCAGCAGTTACTCCCCACGGACGGAACAGTACTTC
.	TRBD1	TRBV11-2	TRBJ1-2	CASSLGRTGQGFDYGYTF	TGTGCCAGCAGCTTAGGCCGGACAGGTCAGGGCTTCGACTATGGCTACACCTTC
once	.	TRBV7-9	TRBJ2-5	CASSLVIEWGQETQYF	TGTGCCAGCAGCTTAGTTATAGAGTGGGGCCAAGAGACCCAGTACTTC
few	.	TRBV6-5	TRBJ1-1	CASSPHRGTNTEAFF	TGTGCCAGCAGTCCCCACCGGGGTACGAACACTGAAGCTTTCTTT
.	.	TRBV21-1	TRBJ1-1	CASSKGGGENTEAFF	TGTGCCAGCAGCAAAGGGGGTGGCGAGAACACTGAAGCTTTCTTT
.	TRBD1	TRBV28	TRBJ1-6	CASSSRTGSNSPLHF	TGTGCCAGCAGTTCTAGGACAGGGTCAAATTCACCCCTCCACTTT
.	.	TRBV7-6	TRBJ1-3	CASSLRGPGSGNTIYF	TGTGCCAGCAGTCTACGGGGACCCGGCTCTGGAAACACCATATATTTT
.	.	TRBV2	TRBJ1-1	CASSSPIGNTEAFF	TGTGCCAGCAGTTCCCCTATTGGGAACACTGAAGCTTTCTTT
.	TRBD1	TRBV30	TRBJ2-7	CAWSADRDYEQYF	TGTGCCTGGAGTGCGGACAGGGACTACGAGCAGTACTTC
.	.	TRBV5-1	TRBJ2-7	CASSPDRYPYEQYF	TGCGCCAGCAGCCCCGACAGGTACCCCTACGAGCAGTACTTC
.	.	TRBV7-2	TRBJ1-5	CASSLGGPKSNQPQHF	TGTGCCAGCAGCTTAGGAGGGCCGAAAAGCAATCAGCCCCAGCATTTT
.	.	TRBV7-2	TRBJ2-1	CASSLSAGTYNEQFF	TGTGCCAGCAGCTTATCGGCGGGGACCTACAATGAGCAGTTCTTC
.	.	TRBV7-9	TRBJ2-7	CASISGGREQYF	TGTGCCAGCATAAGTGGGGGGAGAGAGCAGTACTTC